The present TCR beta chain was sequenced within a study of shared clonotypes between healthy human individuals. About the study: Ranging from 18 to 49 in age, donors were two women and three men.

Approximately 210 ng DNA, 25,000 to 30,000 T cell genomes, went into each sorted-subset replicate PCR. The repertoire was sequenced with immunoSEQ multiplex PCR; TCRdb's copy has only in-frame clones and lacks some. The sample shows approximately 740,000 clones, around 72% of them seen only once. Study-wide findings and caveats: Shared clonotypes: 4.5% to 5% naive CD4, roughly 4% naive CD8, 2.3% memory CD4, more than 0.3% memory CD8. Sampling covered nothing but blood. Tissue TCR repertoires likely differ from those found in blood.

In the case of this clone: The antigen remains unidentified.

The CDR3 has 14 amino acids. The V and J ends lost 0 bases and 2 bases respectively, with 7 bases between them. Germline CDR1 is SGHRS and CDR2 is YFSETQ. The gene calls are TRBV5-1 and TRBJ2-3; no clear D. The sample taken for sequencing was memory CD4+ T cells sorted from blood. The subset denotes: CD45RA-negative fraction. The receptor's source is a woman under 40 in good health. The CDR3 spells CASSLGSITDTQYF. CDR3 coding DNA: TGCGCCAGCAGCTTGGGGTCGATCACAGATACGCAGTATTTT.